Listed below are T cell receptor beta chains from one sample, sequenced in a study of post-analysis software for immune sequencing data. TCRdb called the PCR reads again in MiXCR, with one record for every CDR3 protein. The repertoire holds about 770,000 distinct CDR3 sequences, with roughly 50% as singletons. The sample taken for sequencing was blood. The receptors were gathered from a girl aged 5 to 17 with multiple sclerosis. Each CDR3 is given with its conserved first and last residue. Fields, in order: clone size, D gene, V gene, J gene, CDR3 DNA, CDR3 protein. A D gene is named only where the DNA matches it firmly. Not all rows give a size; the values are once, few, many and, for expanded clones, a class.

clone_size: NA; d_call: NA; v_call: TRBV4-1; j_call: TRBJ2-1; cdr3_nt: TGCGCCAGCAGCCCCAAGCGCCACGGGGAGGATGAGCAGTTCTTC; cdr3_aa: CASSPKRHGEDEQFF
clone_size: NA; d_call: NA; v_call: TRBV9; j_call: TRBJ1-2; cdr3_nt: TGTGCCAGCAGCGCAGGGACCAGGGGCTACACCTTC; cdr3_aa: CASSAGTRGYTF
clone_size: few; d_call: TRBD2; v_call: TRBV9; j_call: TRBJ2-6; cdr3_nt: TGTGCCAGCAGCCTGGGACTAGCGGGAGGGCCAGGGGCCAACGTCCTGACTTTC; cdr3_aa: CASSLGLAGGPGANVLTF
clone_size: NA; d_call: NA; v_call: TRBV20-1; j_call: TRBJ1-6; cdr3_nt: TGCAGTGCTAGTCCTGGGAATGTGAATTCACCCCTCCACTTT; cdr3_aa: CSASPGNVNSPLHF
clone_size: NA; d_call: NA; v_call: TRBV20-1; j_call: TRBJ1-4; cdr3_nt: TGCAGTGCTAGCGCAAAAGAAAAACTGTTTTTT; cdr3_aa: CSASAKEKLFF
clone_size: few; d_call: TRBD2; v_call: TRBV15; j_call: TRBJ2-1; cdr3_nt: TGTGCCACCAGCAGAGATTCTAGCGGAGACTACAATGAGCAGTTCTTC; cdr3_aa: CATSRDSSGDYNEQFF
clone_size: NA; d_call: NA; v_call: TRBV12-3/TRBV12-4; j_call: TRBJ2-3; cdr3_nt: TGTGCCAGCAGTTTCGGTGGCCCCGGCACAGATACGCAGTATTTT; cdr3_aa: CASSFGGPGTDTQYF
clone_size: NA; d_call: TRBD2; v_call: TRBV7-8; j_call: TRBJ2-1; cdr3_nt: TGTGCCAGCAGCTTAGGGGGACTAGCGGGAGTATTTGAGCAGTTCTTC; cdr3_aa: CASSLGGLAGVFEQFF
clone_size: NA; d_call: NA; v_call: TRBV28; j_call: TRBJ2-7; cdr3_nt: TGTGCCAGTCCCCCGGGTGGGCGACCCCTGTACAATGAGCAGTACTTC; cdr3_aa: CASPPGGRPLYNEQYF
clone_size: NA; d_call: NA; v_call: TRBV4-2; j_call: TRBJ2-1; cdr3_nt: TGTGCCAGCAGCAATATGGCGTCCGGGAATGAGCAGTTCTTC; cdr3_aa: CASSNMASGNEQFF
clone_size: NA; d_call: TRBD1; v_call: TRBV7-2; j_call: TRBJ2-7; cdr3_nt: TGTGCCAGCAGCTCACAGGGACAGGGGGTCTACGAGCAGTACTTC; cdr3_aa: CASSSQGQGVYEQYF
clone_size: NA; d_call: NA; v_call: TRBV24-1; j_call: TRBJ2-3; cdr3_nt: TGTGCCACCAGTGACTCGGCCGGACACCCCAGCACAGATACGCAGTATTTT; cdr3_aa: CATSDSAGHPSTDTQYF
clone_size: NA; d_call: NA; v_call: TRBV20-1; j_call: TRBJ2-1; cdr3_nt: TGCAGTGCTTCAGCCCGGTTCAATGAGCAGTTCTTC; cdr3_aa: CSASARFNEQFF
clone_size: few; d_call: NA; v_call: TRBV20-1; j_call: TRBJ2-1; cdr3_nt: TGCAGTGCTAGAGTGGGTTCGGGTAACCAACCTTACAATGAGCAGTTCTTC; cdr3_aa: CSARVGSGNQPYNEQFF
clone_size: NA; d_call: TRBD2; v_call: TRBV29-1; j_call: TRBJ2-5; cdr3_nt: TGCAGCGTCCCGGGACTAGCCCACCAAGAGACCCAGTACTTC; cdr3_aa: CSVPGLAHQETQYF
clone_size: NA; d_call: NA; v_call: TRBV5-1; j_call: TRBJ2-2; cdr3_nt: TGCGCCAGCAGCTGGACCCTGCAAGCCGCCGGGGAGCTGTTTTTT; cdr3_aa: CASSWTLQAAGELFF
clone_size: NA; d_call: NA; v_call: TRBV18; j_call: TRBJ2-7; cdr3_nt: TGTGCCAGCTCCCCGTTGGGGATTACGTACGAGCAGTACTTC; cdr3_aa: CASSPLGITYEQYF
clone_size: NA; d_call: NA; v_call: TRBV2; j_call: TRBJ2-5; cdr3_nt: TGTGCCAGCGGGCGGGAACCAGAGACCCAGTACTTC; cdr3_aa: CASGREPETQYF